The 24 T cell receptor beta chains below all came from one sample that was sequenced in a study of OX40 agonist ivuxolimab in advanced cancers. The protocol was immunoSEQ multiplex PCR, while the TCRdb copy is restricted to in-frame clones and leaves out a portion. The sample lists tens of thousands of clones, roughly 78% occurring once. The sequenced sample was CD4+ or CD8+ T cells sorted from blood, obtained in a trial of the OX40 agonist ivuxolimab. Receptor source: an adult with an advanced solid tumor such as melanoma, head and neck, liver or kidney cancer.

The V and J genes are TRBV11-2 and TRBJ2-1, with D unclear. Per germline, CDR1 SGHAT and CDR2 FQNNGV. Between the trimmed V and J ends, which lost 0 bases and 0 bases, there was a span of 12 bases. The length of the CDR3 is 17 residues. The CDR3, as DNA: TGTGCCAGCAGCTTAGACCCACCCTGGGGCTCCTACAATGAGCAGTTCTTC. It codes for CASSLDPPWGSYNEQFF.

V is TRBV7-1 and J is TRBJ1-3, with a possible D match to TRBD1 (6 bases). TRBV7-1 is given ORF status, its function remaining uncertain. Between the trimmed V and J ends, which lost 5 bases and 7 bases, there was a span of 15 bases. The CDR3 loop spans 14 amino acids. CDR3 loop: CASSPRDKWNTIYF. The CDR3 DNA reads as TGTGCCAGCAGCCCGAGGGACAAGTGGAACACCATATATTTT.

This rearrangement joins TRBV14 to TRBJ2-5; 8 nucleotides line up with TRBD2. V was clipped by 0 bases and J by 7 bases; unmatched bases: 19. Germline V lookup: CDR1 SGHDN, CDR2 FVKESK. The CDR3 runs 19 residues. Here the CDR3 DNA reads TGTGCCAGCAGCCAAGATGGTCCGACTAGCGTTAGGTTTTCCGGGACCCAGTACTTC. This encodes CASSQDGPTSVRFSGTQYF. Full variable domain (remainder filled in from reference TRBV14 and TRBJ2-5): EAGVTQFPSHSVIEKGQTVTLRCDPISGHDNLYWYRRVMGKEIKFLLHFVKESKQDESGMPNNRFLAERTGGTYSTLKVQPAELEDSGVYFCASSQDGPTSVRFSGTQYFGPGTRLLVL.

This clone was recorded once. This rearrangement joins TRBV7-9 to TRBJ1-2, with 8 nucleotides matching TRBD1. CDR3 length: 17 residues. CDR1 and CDR2 (germline): SEHNR, FQNEAQ (reference sequence). The trim removed 5 bases at V and 4 bases at J, leaving 15 bases unmatched. Here the CDR3 reads CASSPKNVAGGAYGYTF. Written as DNA, the CDR3 is TGTGCCAGCAGCCCCAAAAATGTGGCAGGGGGCGCCTATGGCTACACCTTC. The whole variable domain, remainder taken from reference TRBV7-9 and TRBJ1-2, is DTGVSQNPRHKITKRGQNVTFRCDPISEHNRLYWYRQTLGQGPEFLTYFQNEAQLEKSRLLSDRFSAERPKGSFSTLEIQRTEQGDSAMYLCASSPKNVAGGAYGYTFGSGTRLTVV.

The chain couples TRBV11-2 to TRBJ1-3; D remains unclear. This CDR3 spans 13 amino acids. V lost 0 bases and J lost 7, with 7 bases in between. CDR1 and CDR2 from the germline V gene are SGHAT and FQNNGV. The CDR3 sequence: CASSLDAKNTIYF. The CDR3 DNA reads as TGTGCCAGCAGCTTAGATGCAAAGAACACCATATATTTT. The variable domain in full, with the rest retrieved from reference TRBV11-2 and TRBJ1-3, is EAGVAQSPRYKIIEKRQSVAFWCNPISGHATLYWYQQILGQGPKLLIQFQNNGVVDDSQLPKDRFSAERLKGVDSTLKIQPAKLEDSAVYLCASSLDAKNTIYFGEGSWLTVV.

CDR3 DNA sequence: TGTGCCAGCAGCTTGGACAGGGGCCAGGGCAATCAGCCCCAGCATTTT. Its translation: CASSLDRGQGNQPQHF. This chain joins TRBV4-2 and TRBJ1-5, with TRBD1 identical over 9 bases. Germline loops: CDR1 LGHNA, CDR2 YNFKEQ. This CDR3 comprises 16 residues. Trimming cost V 5 bases and J 2 bases; bases outside gene matches: 7.

The J gene is TRBJ1-1, the V gene TRBV13; 8 bases are shared with TRBD1. Trimming cost V 4 bases and J 4 bases; bases outside gene matches: 5. The CDR3 spans 14 residues. Per the germline V gene, CDR1 is PRHDT and CDR2 is FYEKMQ (reference sequence). The CDR3, as DNA: TGTGCCAGCAGCTGGGGGACAGGAGGCACTGAAGCTTTCTTT. It encodes CASSWGTGGTEAFF.

The chain is built from TRBV2 and TRBJ1-2; 9 bases align to TRBD1. CDR1 and CDR2 from the germline V gene are SNHLY and FYNNEI. With 7 bases clipped from V and 0 bases from J, the junction kept 15 bases outside the gene matches. CDR3 size: 18 residues. The CDR3 reads CASTIRDRVILANYGYTF. CDR3 nucleotide sequence: TGTGCCAGCACCATCCGGGACAGGGTGATTCTAGCTAACTATGGCTACACCTTC.

V is TRBV19 and J is TRBJ2-2; D possibly corresponds to TRBD2 (7 bases). The ends were cut back, 2 bases at V and 4 bases at J, with 17 bases in the middle. CDR1 LNHDA and CDR2 SQIVND come from the germline V gene (reference sequence). This CDR3 region has 17 residues. Here the CDR3 reads CASSIKTTGRGTGELFF. The CDR3 coding sequence is TGTGCCAGTAGTATAAAGACTACAGGGAGGGGCACCGGGGAGCTGTTTTTT.

In its sample, this clone was seen once. This chain joins TRBV6-1 and TRBJ2-7; D might be TRBD2 (7 bases). The V end was cut by 4 bases, the J end by 4 bases, with 14 bases between. Germline CDR1 and CDR2: MNHNS and SASEGT. The CDR3 is 14 residues long. The CDR3 region is CASSGGGAPYEQYF. CDR3 coding DNA: TGTGCCAGCAGTGGGGGGGGCGCCCCTTACGAGCAGTACTTC.

By sample share, this clone is medium-sized (0.01 to 0.1%). V usage is TRBV7-9 and J usage is TRBJ1-6; no reliable D call. V was shortened by 0 bases and J by 14 bases, with 11 bases between the two germline ends. CDR3 length equals 13 residues. CDR1 SEHNR and CDR2 FQNEAQ come from the germline V gene (reference sequence). The CDR3 DNA reads as TGTGCCAGCAGCTTAGCGCCGGAATGGACCCTCCACTTT. This translates into CASSLAPEWTLHF. Complete variable domain (other parts from reference TRBV7-9 and TRBJ1-6): DTGVSQNPRHKITKRGQNVTFRCDPISEHNRLYWYRQTLGQGPEFLTYFQNEAQLEKSRLLSDRFSAERPKGSFSTLEIQRTEQGDSAMYLCASSLAPEWTLHFGNGTRLTVT.

This clone was recorded at least ten times. The CDR3 coding sequence is TGTGCCAGCAGCCCGACTAGAAGAGATACGCAGTATTTT. Residues: CASSPTRRDTQYF. V and J are TRBV7-9 and TRBJ2-3; possible D gene TRBD2, 6 bases. CDR3 size: 13 residues. The V end was cut by 5 bases, the J end by 5 bases, with 11 bases between. CDR1 and CDR2 from the germline V gene are SEHNR and FQNEAQ (reference sequence).

This clone is medium-sized. The genes are TRBV29-1 and TRBJ2-1, with D perhaps TRBD1 (5 bases). Germline loops: CDR1 SQVTM, CDR2 ANQGSEA. The CDR3 totals 10 residues. V was shortened by 7 bases and J by 6 bases, with 7 bases between the two germline ends. CDR3 residues: CSGRANEQFF. CDR3 coding DNA: TGCAGCGGCAGGGCCAATGAGCAGTTCTTC.

The genes are TRBV27 and TRBJ1-6; no reliable D call. CDR3 length: 17 residues. Germline values: CDR1 MNHEY, CDR2 SMNVEV (reference sequence). V lost 5 bases, J lost 3 bases, and 17 bases lay in between. DNA for the CDR3: TGTGCCAGCAGTCCCCTGTCGGACCTAGGCTATAATTCACCCCTCCACTTT. Translated, it gives CASSPLSDLGYNSPLHF.

The chain couples TRBV9 to TRBJ2-1; the D gene could be TRBD1 or TRBD2 (5 bases each). Germline V gives CDR1 SGDLS, CDR2 YYNGEE. This CDR3 is 15 amino acids long. The ends were cut back, 0 bases at V and 5 bases at J, with 12 bases in the middle. In DNA form, the CDR3 reads TGTGCCAGCAGCGTAGCTGGGGGTCTGAACAATGAGCAGTTCTTC. This sequence encodes CASSVAGGLNNEQFF. Based on the CDR3 plus reference TRBV9 and TRBJ2-1, the full variable domain is DSGVTQTPKHLITATGQRVTLRCSPRSGDLSVYWYQQSLDQGLQFLIQYYNGEERAKGNILERFSAQQFPDLHSELNLSSLELGDSALYFCASSVAGGLNNEQFFGPGTRLTVL.

The chain joins TRBV2 to TRBJ2-7; no clear D gene. Deletions cut 7 bases from V and 3 bases from J, with 7 bases between. This CDR3 spans 11 amino acids. CDR1 and CDR2 from the germline V gene are SNHLY and FYNNEI. The CDR3 DNA is TGTGCCAGCAAAGAACTCTACGAGCAGTACTTC. Amino acid sequence: CASKELYEQYF. Filled out from reference TRBV2 and TRBJ2-7, the complete variable domain reads EPEVTQTPSHQVTQMGQEVILRCVPISNHLYFYWYRQILGQKVEFLVSFYNNEISEKSEIFDDQFSVERPDGSNFTLKIRSTKLEDSAMYFCASKELYEQYFGPGTRLTVT.

The chain carries TRBV29-1 and TRBJ2-7, with D perhaps matching TRBD1 or TRBD2 (5 bases each). The V and J ends lost 7 bases and 0 bases respectively, with 16 bases between them. Germline CDR1 SQVTM, CDR2 ANQGSEA. The length of the CDR3 is 14 residues. CDR3 DNA: TGCAGCGCCGCACGGGACGTCGGCTCCTACGAGCAGTACTTC. It codes for CSAARDVGSYEQYF.

This clone was observed a single time. One junction end does not reproduce the germline sequence, and a read error may be involved. J is TRBJ1-1 and V is TRBV7-7; no clear D. The CDR3 sequence is 13 residues long. Per germline, CDR1 SSHAT and CDR2 FNYEAQ (reference sequence). CDR3 in DNA: TGTGCTAGCAGCTTAAGGGCGAACACTGAAGCTTTCTTT. It is translated as CASSLRANTEAFF.

This clone has more than one count but fewer than ten. The chain recombines TRBV5-1 with TRBJ2-1; 10 bases line up with TRBD2. V shed 8 bases, J shed 4 bases, and the junction held 6 bases outside the gene matches. The germline V gene encodes CDR1 SGHRS and CDR2 YFSETQ. This CDR3 has 14 residues. Here the CDR3 DNA reads TGCGCCAGTTATAGCGGGGGGACATACAATGAGCAGTTCTTC. Translation: CASYSGGTYNEQFF. The full variable domain, completed using reference TRBV5-1 and TRBJ2-1, is KAGVTQTPRYLIKTRGQQVTLSCSPISGHRSVSWYQQTPGQGLQFLFEYFSETQRNKGNFPGRFSGRQFSNSRSEMNVSTLELGDSALYLCASYSGGTYNEQFFGPGTRLTVL.

This clone appeared a single time. V gene TRBV7-8 combines with J gene TRBJ1-6; tentatively, D is TRBD1 (6 bases). CDR1 and CDR2 (germline): SGHVS, FQNEAQ. Trimming removed 5 bases from V and 0 bases from J, with 11 bases in between. The CDR3 loop spans 16 amino acids. CDR3 DNA: TGTGCCAGCAGCCCTGACAGGCCCTCCTATAATTCACCCCTCCACTTT. Translating it yields CASSPDRPSYNSPLHF.

The CDR3 reads CASSVGTNTEAFF. The CDR3, as DNA: TGTGCCAGCAGTGTGGGAACGAACACTGAAGCTTTCTTT. The chain employs TRBV25-1 and TRBJ1-1; the D is unclear. V was trimmed by 4 bases and J by 1 base, leaving 7 bases between them. The CDR3 contains 13 residues. CDR1 and CDR2 (germline): MGHDK, SYGVNS.

The CDR3 reads CASSLGQWGRDNSPLHF. CDR3 coding DNA: TGTGCCAGCAGCTTAGGCCAGTGGGGGAGGGATAATTCACCCCTCCACTTT. J is TRBJ1-6 and V is TRBV13; TRBD1 might be the D (5 bases). Germline-derived CDR1 and CDR2 are PRHDT and FYEKMQ (reference sequence). V was trimmed by 0 bases and J by 5 bases, leaving 14 bases between them. The CDR3 is made up of 17 amino acids.

The rearrangement links TRBV9 to TRBJ2-5; 8 positions match TRBD2. The CDR3 length is 18 residues. The germline V gene has CDR1 SGDLS and CDR2 YYNGEE. Losses at the gene ends were 3 bases for V and 4 bases for J; bases not matched to a gene: 17. The CDR3 DNA reads TGTGCCAGCAGCGGAGGACCCTCAGGAGCGGGGGAGTCAGAGACCCAGTACTTC. Amino acid sequence: CASSGGPSGAGESETQYF.

This chain links TRBV6-5 with TRBJ2-5; D unresolved. From germline, CDR1 is MNHEY and CDR2 SVGAGI. The CDR3 has 14 residues. Trimming cost V 0 bases and J 1 base, with 6 bases left between them. The DNA for the CDR3 is TGTGCCAGCAGTTACTCTGGCGGCCAAGAGACCCAGTACTTC. Its protein is CASSYSGGQETQYF.